This TCR beta chain was recorded in a study of metastatic and nonmetastatic thyroid tumors. About the research overall: Repertoires from blood and tumor or nodule tissue of malignant and benign thyroid patients were compared. General study results and limits: Within blood and tumor, benign nodules reportedly had significantly lower TCR beta diversity than malignant thyroid tumors did.

Treatment of any kind had been given to no patient before thyroid surgery. As regards this clone: Its antigen is still unknown. Relative to the germline gene, one junction end is altered; a read error may explain this.

Original handling: Building a distant-metastasis classifier for papillary thyroid cancer drew on CDR3 differences across clinicopathological groups. With MiXCR, TCRdb called clones anew from the PCR reads. TCRdb's processing, not the study's, gives the V and J calls here. The top ten clones hold around 15% of a sample with approximately 39,000 clones, about a fifth of them seen once. CDR1 is SNHLY and CDR2 is FYNNEI in the germline V gene. The CDR3 is 17 amino acids. The chain joins TRBV2 to TRBJ2-2, with 7 bases aligning to TRBD1. The sequence was obtained from a female donor with papillary thyroid cancer or a benign thyroid nodule (not recorded which). Some clones in this sample may be carry-over from other donors' samples. Sequenced sample: blood. The CDR3 spells CASSPSPDRANTGELLF. CDR3 DNA: TGTGCCAGCAGTCCTAGTCCCGACAGGGCGAACACCGGGGAGCTGCTTTTT.